This TCR beta chain stems from a study of cytomegalovirus exposure and HLA in healthy donors. Study information: Unique TCRs from HLA-typed donors, around 93 million of them, were held in an early data release. The study's findings and limits: Later analysis demonstrated an association between a missense DCLRE1C variant and TCR beta V- and J-gene trimming. Highly shared sequence variants in one cluster were likely a sequencing artifact.

Use of 60 Vbeta and 13 Jbeta primers characterized the PCR. In the study's own analysis: The authors later counted roughly 79 million unique TCR beta chains, some 9.9 million of them shared. The method was immunoSEQ multiplex PCR; TCRdb's version includes in-frame clones alone and lacks a portion of them. Clone size and the V and J calls come from that table; the DNA yielded D and trimming. The sample records some 130,000 clones, roughly 9.6% being singletons. The V segment lost 2 bases and the J segment 4 bases; nucleotides outside the gene matches: 12. This CDR3 is 17 amino acids long. Germline CDR1 is MDHEN and CDR2 is SYDVKM. On this clone itself: Its antigen is unknown.

This chain connects TRBV28 to TRBJ1-2; 8 nucleotides line up with TRBD1. The clonotype was recovered from a woman aged 40 to 49 in good health and CMV-seropositive. The sequencing input was PBMCs. The CDR3 nucleotides are TGTGCCAGCAGTTTAGCAGATTTCGGACAGGGAGGCTATGGCTACACCTTC. Its translation: CASSLADFGQGGYGYTF.